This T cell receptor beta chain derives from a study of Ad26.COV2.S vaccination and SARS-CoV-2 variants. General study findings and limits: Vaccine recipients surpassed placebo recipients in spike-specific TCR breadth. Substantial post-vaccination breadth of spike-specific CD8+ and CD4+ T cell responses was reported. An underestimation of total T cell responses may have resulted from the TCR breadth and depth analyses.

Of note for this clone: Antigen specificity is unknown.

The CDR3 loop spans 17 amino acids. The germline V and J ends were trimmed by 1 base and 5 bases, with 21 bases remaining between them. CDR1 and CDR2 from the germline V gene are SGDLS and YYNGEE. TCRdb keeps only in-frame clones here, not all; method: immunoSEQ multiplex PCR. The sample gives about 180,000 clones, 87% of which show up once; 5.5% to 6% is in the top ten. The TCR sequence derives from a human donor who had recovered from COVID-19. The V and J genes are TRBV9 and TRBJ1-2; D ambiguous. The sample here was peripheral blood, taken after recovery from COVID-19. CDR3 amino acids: CASSVYPTPRSDYGYTF. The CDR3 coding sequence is TGTGCCAGCAGCGTATACCCCACCCCACGAAGTGATTATGGCTACACCTTC.